This entry concerns a single T cell receptor beta chain. The antigen is unknown. The CDR3 has 18 amino acids. Germline values: CDR1 SGHVS, CDR2 FQNEAQ. V trimming: 7 bases; J trimming: 3 bases; junction bases outside the gene matches: 18. The sample originates from a study of cytomegalovirus exposure and HLA in healthy donors. Study observations and caveats: Researchers counted around 180 TCR beta chains as cytomegalovirus-associated. Later analysis indicated greater clonal expansion among HLA-associated TCR beta chains than among equally common other chains.

Both 60 Vbeta primers and 13 Jbeta primers went into the PCR. Some clones are missing from TCRdb's copy, which holds only in-frame ones; the method was immunoSEQ multiplex PCR. Of tens of thousands of clones in the sample, more than 85% are singletons; the top ten hold under 3.5%. Sequenced sample: PBMCs. V and J are TRBV7-8 and TRBJ2-5; 9 bases are a match to TRBD2. The receptor was isolated from a woman aged 18-29 years in good health and CMV-seronegative. CDR3 sequence reads: CASTSLAGWGSEKETQYF. In nucleotides, the CDR3 is TGTGCCAGCACCTCGCTAGCGGGATGGGGGTCAGAAAAAGAGACCCAGTACTTC.